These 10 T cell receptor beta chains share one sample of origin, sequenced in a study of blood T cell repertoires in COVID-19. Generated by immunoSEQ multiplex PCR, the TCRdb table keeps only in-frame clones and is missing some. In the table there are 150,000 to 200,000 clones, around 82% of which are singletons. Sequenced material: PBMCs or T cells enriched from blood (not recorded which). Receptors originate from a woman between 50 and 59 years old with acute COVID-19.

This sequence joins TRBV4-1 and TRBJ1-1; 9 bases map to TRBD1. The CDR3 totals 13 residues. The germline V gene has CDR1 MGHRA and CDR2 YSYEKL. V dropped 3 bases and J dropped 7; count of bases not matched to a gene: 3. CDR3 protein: CASSQGQGSEAFF. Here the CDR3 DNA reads TGCGCCAGCAGCCAGGGACAGGGTAGTGAAGCTTTCTTT.

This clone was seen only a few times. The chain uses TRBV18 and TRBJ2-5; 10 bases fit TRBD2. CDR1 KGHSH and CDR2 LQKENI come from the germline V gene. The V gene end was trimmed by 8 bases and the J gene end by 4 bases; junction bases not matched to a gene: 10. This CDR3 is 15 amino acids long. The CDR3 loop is CASLAAGGPRETQYF. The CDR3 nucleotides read TGTGCCAGCCTCGCAGCGGGGGGGCCGAGAGAGACCCAGTACTTC.

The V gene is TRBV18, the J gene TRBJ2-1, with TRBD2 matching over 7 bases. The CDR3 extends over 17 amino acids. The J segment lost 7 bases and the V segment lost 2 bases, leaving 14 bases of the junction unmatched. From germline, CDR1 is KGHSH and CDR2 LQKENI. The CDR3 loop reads CASSPLGPAGSRNEQFF. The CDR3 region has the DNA TGTGCCAGCTCACCATTGGGTCCAGCGGGGTCCCGAAATGAGCAGTTCTTC.

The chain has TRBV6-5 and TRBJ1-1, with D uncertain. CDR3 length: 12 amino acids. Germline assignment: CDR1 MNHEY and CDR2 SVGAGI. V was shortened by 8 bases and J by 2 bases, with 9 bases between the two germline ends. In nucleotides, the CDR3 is TGTGCCAGCGTTCAAACTAACACTGAAGCTTTCTTT. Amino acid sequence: CASVQTNTEAFF.

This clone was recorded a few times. CDR3 in DNA: TGTGCCAGCTCAAACCAGGGTAACTATGGCTACACCTTC. It translates to CASSNQGNYGYTF. J is TRBJ1-2 and V is TRBV18; a possible D gene is TRBD1 (5 bases). Germline V gene sequence: CDR1 KGHSH, CDR2 LQKENI. Trimming cost V 5 bases and J 1 base, with 8 bases left between them. There are 13 residues in the CDR3.

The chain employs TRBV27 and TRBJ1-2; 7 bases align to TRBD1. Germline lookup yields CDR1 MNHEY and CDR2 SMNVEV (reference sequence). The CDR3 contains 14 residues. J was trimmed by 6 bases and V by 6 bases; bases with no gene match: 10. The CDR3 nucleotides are TGTGCCAGCAGGCCAATCTACAGGGGTAATGGCTACACCTTC. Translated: CASRPIYRGNGYTF.

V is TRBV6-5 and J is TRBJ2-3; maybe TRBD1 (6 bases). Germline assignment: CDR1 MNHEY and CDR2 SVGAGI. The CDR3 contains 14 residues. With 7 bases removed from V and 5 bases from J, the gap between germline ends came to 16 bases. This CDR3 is CASTPPGRGDTQYF. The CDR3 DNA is TGTGCCAGCACCCCCCCCGGCAGGGGAGATACGCAGTATTTT.

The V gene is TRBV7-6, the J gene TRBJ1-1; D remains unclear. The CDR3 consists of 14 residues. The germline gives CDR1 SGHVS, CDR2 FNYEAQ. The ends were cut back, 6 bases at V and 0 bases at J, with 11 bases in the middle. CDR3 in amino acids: CASREGGLNTEAFF. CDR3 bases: TGTGCCAGCAGGGAGGGCGGTTTGAACACTGAAGCTTTCTTT.

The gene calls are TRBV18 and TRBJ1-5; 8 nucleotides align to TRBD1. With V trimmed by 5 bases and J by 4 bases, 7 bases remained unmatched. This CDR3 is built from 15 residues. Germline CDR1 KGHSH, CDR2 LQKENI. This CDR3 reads CASSKDRAINQPQHF. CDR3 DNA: TGTGCCAGCTCAAAGGACAGGGCGATAAATCAGCCCCAGCATTTT.

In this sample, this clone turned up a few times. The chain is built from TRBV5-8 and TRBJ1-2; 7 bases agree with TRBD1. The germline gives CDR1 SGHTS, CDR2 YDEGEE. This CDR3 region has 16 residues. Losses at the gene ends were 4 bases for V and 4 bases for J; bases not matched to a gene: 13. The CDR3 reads CASSTQTGKPPYGYTF. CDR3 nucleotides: TGTGCCAGCAGCACCCAGACAGGGAAACCCCCCTATGGCTACACCTTC.